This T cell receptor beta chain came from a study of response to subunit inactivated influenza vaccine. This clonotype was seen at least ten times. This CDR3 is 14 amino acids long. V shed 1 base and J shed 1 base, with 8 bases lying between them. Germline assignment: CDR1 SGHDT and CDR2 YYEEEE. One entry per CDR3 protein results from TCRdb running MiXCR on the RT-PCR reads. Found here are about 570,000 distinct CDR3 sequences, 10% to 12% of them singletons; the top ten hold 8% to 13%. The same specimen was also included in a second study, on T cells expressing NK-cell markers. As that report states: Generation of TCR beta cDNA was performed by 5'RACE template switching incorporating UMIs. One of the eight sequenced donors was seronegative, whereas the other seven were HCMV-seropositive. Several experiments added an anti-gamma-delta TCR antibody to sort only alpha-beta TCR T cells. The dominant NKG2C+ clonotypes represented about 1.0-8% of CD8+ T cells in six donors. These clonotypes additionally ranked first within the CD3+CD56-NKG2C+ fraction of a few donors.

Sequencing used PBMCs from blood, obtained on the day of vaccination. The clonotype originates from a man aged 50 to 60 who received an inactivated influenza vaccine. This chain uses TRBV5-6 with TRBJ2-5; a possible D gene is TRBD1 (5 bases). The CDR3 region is CASSLFGAQETQYF. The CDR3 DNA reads TGTGCCAGCAGCTTGTTTGGGGCCCAAGAGACCCAGTACTTC.